These T cell receptor beta chains were read from a single sample in a study of spatial heterogeneity in lung cancer. TCRdb processed the 5' RACE reads anew with MiXCR; each CDR3 protein has one entry. The table records 85,000 to 100,000 distinct CDR3 sequences, about 12% of them present only once. The sequencing used PBMCs, collected at surgery. The receptor source for this set is a male donor with early-stage non-small cell lung cancer. The CDR3 runs from the conserved cysteine through the conserved F or W. Each record gives: CDR3 protein, CDR3 DNA, clone size, J gene, V gene, D gene. The D gene is left open where the match is weak. The listing skips clone size in some rows; elsewhere it reads once, few, many or a size class.

CASSLGDYEQYF,TGCGCCAGCAGCTTGGGCGACTACGAGCAGTACTTC,many,TRBJ2-7,TRBV5-1,-
CATGGGGPAETQYF,TGTGCCACCGGGGGGGGTGGGCCAGCCGAGACCCAGTACTTC,-,TRBJ2-5,TRBV24-1,TRBD2
CASSGQGETQYF,TGTGCCAGTAGCGGCCAGGGAGAGACCCAGTACTTC,-,TRBJ2-5,TRBV12-3/TRBV12-4,-
CSAGPPNRDRGREQYF,TGCAGTGCTGGACCCCCTAACCGGGACAGGGGGAGAGAGCAGTACTTC,few,TRBJ2-7,TRBV20-1,TRBD1
CASSQVAGNYGYTF,TGCGCCAGCAGCCAAGTCGCCGGTAACTATGGCTACACCTTC,few,TRBJ1-2,TRBV4-3,-
CASNRGADTQYF,TGTGCCAGCAACCGGGGGGCAGATACGCAGTATTTT,-,TRBJ2-3,TRBV14,TRBD2
CASSHYGQYF,TGTGCCAGCAGCCATTACGGGCAGTACTTC,-,TRBJ2-7,TRBV28,-
CSARANTEAFF,TGCAGTGCTAGGGCAAACACTGAAGCTTTCTTT,-,TRBJ1-1,TRBV20-1,-
CASSLDPGNSYEQYF,TGCGCCAGCAGCTTGGACCCGGGGAACTCCTACGAGCAGTACTTC,-,TRBJ2-7,TRBV5-1,-
CASSPSVGVRENIQYF,TGTGCCAGCAGCCCCAGCGTAGGGGTGAGAGAAAACATTCAGTACTTC,-,TRBJ2-4,TRBV7-2,-
CASSFVTESGANVLTF,TGTGCCAGCAGCTTCGTAACTGAGTCTGGGGCCAACGTCCTGACTTTC,many,TRBJ2-6,TRBV11-1,-
CASSPTLFGGRAGNEQFF,TGCGCCAGCAGCCCAACTCTGTTTGGCGGGAGGGCCGGAAATGAGCAGTTCTTC,-,TRBJ2-1,TRBV4-3,TRBD2
CSASRASGSREQYF,TGCAGTGCTAGCAGGGCTAGCGGGAGTCGCGAGCAGTACTTC,-,TRBJ2-7,TRBV20-1,TRBD2
CSGTKTGHNEQFF,TGCAGCGGCACGAAAACAGGGCACAATGAGCAGTTCTTC,-,TRBJ2-1,TRBV29-1,-
CASSSRLAAVYNEQFF,TGTGCCAGCAGTTCCCGACTAGCGGCGGTCTACAATGAGCAGTTCTTC,few,TRBJ2-1,TRBV6-2/TRBV6-3,TRBD2
CASPPYGAPSTDTQYF,TGTGCCAGCCCCCCGTACGGGGCCCCTAGCACAGATACGCAGTATTTT,few,TRBJ2-3,TRBV27,-
CASSNGYSGGTDTQYF,TGTGCCAGCAGCAACGGATACTCAGGGGGCACAGATACGCAGTATTTT,few,TRBJ2-3,TRBV7-3,-
CSPVGGGIEQYF,TGCAGCCCTGTAGGAGGGGGCATCGAGCAGTACTTC,-,TRBJ2-7,TRBV29-1,-
CASSLGTGFQETQYF,TGCGCCAGCAGCTTGGGGACAGGGTTTCAAGAGACCCAGTACTTC,many,TRBJ2-5,TRBV5-1,TRBD1
CASLGQGAHQPQHF,TGTGCCAGCCTAGGGCAGGGGGCCCATCAGCCCCAGCATTTT,few,TRBJ1-5,TRBV6-2/TRBV6-3,TRBD1
CASSPGGAGNTEAFF,TGTGCCAGCAGCCCCGGGGGGGCCGGAAACACTGAAGCTTTCTTT,-,TRBJ1-1,TRBV12-3/TRBV12-4,-
CASSLGTEANYGYTF,TGCGCCAGCAGCTTAGGAACAGAAGCTAACTATGGCTACACCTTC,-,TRBJ1-2,TRBV5-1,-
CASSQFPLRDSMQNTGELFF,TGCGCCAGCAGTCAATTTCCCCTCAGGGACTCGATGCAGAACACCGGGGAGCTGTTTTTT,-,TRBJ2-2,TRBV23-1,-
CASSNQGQGSPLHF,TGCGCCAGCAGCAACCAGGGACAAGGCTCACCCCTCCACTTT,many,TRBJ1-6,TRBV5-1,-
CASSLPTGRPFYGYTF,TGTGCCAGCAGTCTACCGACTGGCAGGCCTTTCTATGGCTACACCTTC,-,TRBJ1-2,TRBV28,-
CASSQGQGEETQYF,TGCGCCAGCAGCCAAGGACAGGGGGAGGAGACCCAGTACTTC,many,TRBJ2-5,TRBV4-1,TRBD1
CASSLREAGELFF,TGTGCCAGCAGTTTGCGGGAGGCGGGGGAGCTGTTTTTT,-,TRBJ2-2,TRBV12-3/TRBV12-4,TRBD2
CSVEEQGATGELFF,TGCAGCGTTGAAGAGCAGGGGGCGACCGGGGAGCTGTTTTTT,-,TRBJ2-2,TRBV29-1,TRBD1
CVSSPGGSTDTQYF,TGTGTCAGCTCACCAGGGGGGAGCACAGATACGCAGTATTTT,few,TRBJ2-3,TRBV18,-
CASSNSGQGGETQYF,TGTGCCAGCAGTAATTCAGGACAGGGAGGAGAGACCCAGTACTTC,-,TRBJ2-5,TRBV6-2/TRBV6-3,TRBD1
CASSFPGSGNTIYF,TGTGCCAGCAGTTTTCCTGGCTCTGGAAACACCATATATTTT,-,TRBJ1-3,TRBV12-3/TRBV12-4,-
CASSQDAGDYGYTF,TGCGCCAGCAGCCAAGATGCCGGGGACTATGGCTACACCTTC,-,TRBJ1-2,TRBV4-3,-
CASSLAGAQHF,TGTGCCAGCAGCTTAGCGGGGGCCCAGCATTTT,-,TRBJ1-5,TRBV7-9,-
CASKPHAGETYEQYF,TGTGCCAGCAAACCACACGCGGGAGAAACCTACGAGCAGTACTTC,-,TRBJ2-7,TRBV6-6,TRBD2
CAISESLAGLSTQYF,TGTGCCATCAGTGAGTCCCTAGCCGGATTGAGTACGCAGTATTTT,few,TRBJ2-3,TRBV10-3,-
CASSLDLMGQGGKYF,TGTGCCAGCAGCTTAGATCTGATGGGACAGGGGGGGAAATACTTC,few,TRBJ2-7,TRBV11-2,TRBD1
CAWSVEAARGHNEQFF,TGTGCCTGGAGTGTAGAGGCAGCTCGGGGCCACAATGAGCAGTTCTTC,-,TRBJ2-1,TRBV30,-